The sequence of this T cell receptor beta chain was determined in a study of spatial heterogeneity in lung cancer. The sample holds many counts of this clonotype. Time point defined: blood at routine non-recurrence follow-up after resection. Via MiXCR, TCRdb re-called the 5' RACE reads, giving one row per CDR3 protein. This repertoire shows approximately 110,000 distinct CDR3 sequences, 9.5% to 14% found once; its top ten account for about 24%. The CDR3 runs 17 residues. V lost 4 bases to trimming and J lost 2 bases; unmatched junction nucleotides: 7. The germline V gene encodes CDR1 MDHEN and CDR2 SYDVKM.

Sample: PBMCs, taken at follow-up. This sequence was found in a female donor with early-stage non-small cell lung cancer. The chain links TRBV28 to TRBJ2-3; 12 nucleotides match TRBD2. CDR3 protein: CASSSQTSGRLTDTQYF. CDR3 nucleotides: TGTGCCAGCAGTTCTCAGACTAGCGGGAGACTCACAGATACGCAGTATTTT. Drawing the rest from reference TRBV28 and TRBJ2-3, the complete variable domain is DVKVTQSSRYLVKRTGEKVFLECVQDMDHENMFWYRQDPGLGLRLIYFSYDVKMKEKGDIPEGYSVSREKKERFSLILESASTNQTSMYLCASSSQTSGRLTDTQYFGPGTRLTVL.